The present T cell receptor (beta chain) was sequenced within a study of blood T cell repertoires in COVID-19. Turning to the study itself: Researchers got acute and convalescent COVID-19 samples from the United States, Italy and Spain. PBMCs, B-cell-depleted T cells, or T cells were the source of the cDNA or gDNA that made up the material.

Authors' data handling: Reference gene primers were amplified, and this amplification served to estimate nucleated cell counts. Only in-frame clones appear in the TCRdb table, and some are missing; sequencing was by immunoSEQ multiplex PCR. The V and J calls and clone size were taken over from that table, and D and trimming were inferred from the DNA. The table has approximately 6,000 clones, about 86% seen once. The CDR3 runs to 17 residues. Trimming shortened V by 2 bases and J by 4 bases, and 20 bases separated the two germline ends. Germline assignment: CDR1 SGHTA and CDR2 FQGTGA. The chain links TRBV7-3 to TRBJ2-5; possibly TRBD2 for D (6 bases). The TCR was taken from a human donor in a cohort sampled during active COVID-19. Source material: peripheral blood. CDR3 amino acids: CASSLGLRGGLGETQYF. In DNA, the CDR3 is TGTGCCAGCAGCTTAGGCTTGCGGGGCGGGTTAGGAGAGACCCAGTACTTC.